The T cell receptor (beta chain) under discussion was sequenced for a study of cytomegalovirus exposure and HLA in healthy donors. Of note for this clone: Its target is unknown.

Study findings and constraints: Accurate predictions that matched the HLA-A and HLA-B alleles of most subjects were reportedly made from TCR beta sequences. A later analysis linked roughly 17,000 TCR beta sequences to HLA alleles at 0.05 false discovery rate. A later analysis appeared to link common viral pathogens to several of the most significant clusters.

The study ran its PCR with 60 Vbeta and 13 Jbeta primers. Repertoires were generated with immunoSEQ multiplex PCR, while TCRdb's copy carries only in-frame clones and drops some. The table includes some 130,000 clones, about 81% detected once. The germline V gene has CDR1 MGHRA and CDR2 YSYEKL. The CDR3 is 16 amino acids. Trimming left V 1 base short and J 6 bases short, with 19 bases between. Source material: PBMCs. The sequence derives from a man aged 25 to 40 in good health and CMV-seronegative. This chain connects TRBV4-1 to TRBJ2-7, with a tentative D call TRBD1 (5 bases). The CDR3 sequence is CASSQGLLGGRGEQYF. The CDR3 DNA is TGCGCCAGCAGCCAAGGGTTGTTGGGCGGAAGGGGCGAGCAGTACTTC.